A single sample is the source of the 20 T cell receptor beta chains below, sequenced in a study of blood T cell repertoires in COVID-19. Some clones are missing from TCRdb's copy, which holds only in-frame ones; the method was immunoSEQ multiplex PCR. Of about 68,000 clones in the sample, approximately 89% were seen once. Sequenced input: peripheral blood. These receptors all come from a man aged 50 to 59 with active COVID-19.

A few counts support this clone. This chain links TRBV7-3 with TRBJ1-6; possibly TRBD1 for D (5 bases). The CDR3 extends over 15 amino acids. Per germline, CDR1 SGHTA and CDR2 FQGTGA. The V end lost 2 bases, the J end lost 10 bases, and 15 bases lay between the germline ends. The CDR3 region is CASSLGRPGESPLHF. The CDR3, as DNA: TGTGCCAGCAGCTTAGGACGGCCGGGGGAGTCACCCCTCCACTTT.

This clone was seen just once. This chain joins TRBV9 and TRBJ2-1; TRBD1 matches at 9 bases. Germline values: CDR1 SGDLS, CDR2 YYNGEE. This CDR3 has 16 residues. V shed 3 bases, J shed 7 bases, and the junction held 11 bases outside the gene matches. The CDR3 DNA is TGTGCCAGCAGCGCCTACCGGGACAGGGCTCGTAATGAGCAGTTCTTC. It translates to CASSAYRDRARNEQFF.

CDR3 coding DNA: TGTGCCAGCGGGACAGAAACTAACTATAATTCACCCCTCCACTTT. As protein: CASGTETNYNSPLHF. The gene calls are TRBV19 and TRBJ1-6, with 7 bases identical to TRBD1. The CDR3 consists of 15 residues. The junction had 8 bases not matched to a gene; V was cut back by 9 bases and J by 3 bases. Germline V gives CDR1 LNHDA, CDR2 SQIVND (reference sequence).

J is TRBJ1-4 and V is TRBV6-1; TRBD1 matches at 9 bases. The V gene end was trimmed by 2 bases and the J gene end by 8 bases; junction bases not matched to a gene: 9. The CDR3 loop spans 16 amino acids. CDR1 and CDR2 from the germline V gene are MNHNS and SASEGT. The CDR3 DNA is TGTGCCAGCAGTGAAACTTTGGGGACAGGGAGCGAAAAACTGTTTTTT. Its protein is CASSETLGTGSEKLFF.

The genes are TRBV19 and TRBJ2-5, with TRBD1 identical over 7 bases. The CDR3 is 15 amino acids. Germline CDR1 LNHDA, CDR2 SQIVND (reference sequence). Trimming cost V 0 bases and J 4 bases; bases outside gene matches: 5. This chain's CDR3 is CASSIDGNRGETQYF. CDR3 nucleotides: TGTGCCAGTAGTATAGATGGGAACAGGGGAGAGACCCAGTACTTC.

J is TRBJ1-2 and V is TRBV2; TRBD1 might be the D (6 bases). From germline, CDR1 is SNHLY and CDR2 FYNNEI. The CDR3 is 14 amino acids. V was shortened by 1 base and J by 8 bases, with 14 bases between the two germline ends. CDR3 region: CASSEDQGTRGYTF. In DNA, the CDR3 is TGTGCCAGCAGTGAAGATCAGGGGACGCGGGGCTACACCTTC. Looking up the rest from reference TRBV2 and TRBJ1-2 gives the full variable domain: EPEVTQTPSHQVTQMGQEVILRCVPISNHLYFYWYRQILGQKVEFLVSFYNNEISEKSEIFDDQFSVERPDGSNFTLKIRSTKLEDSAMYFCASSEDQGTRGYTFGSGTRLTVV.

This chain connects TRBV6-1 to TRBJ2-1; 14 nucleotides agree with TRBD2. Germline CDR1 is MNHNS and CDR2 is SASEGT. The CDR3 has 16 amino acids. Unmatched junction bases numbered 10, after V lost 7 bases and J lost 8 bases. The CDR3 is CASIDNGLAGGHEQFF. In nucleotides, the CDR3 is TGTGCCAGCATTGATAACGGACTAGCGGGGGGCCATGAGCAGTTCTTC.

The V call is TRBV19, the J call TRBJ1-6, with 10 bases lining up with TRBD1. V was pared by 6 bases and J by 6 bases, with 5 bases of the junction left unmatched. The CDR3 contains 15 residues. The V gene's germline CDR1 is LNHDA and CDR2 SQIVND (reference sequence). The CDR3 coding sequence is TGTGCCAGTAGGACAGGGGGCGCGGGTAATTCACCCCTCCACTTT. Protein product: CASRTGGAGNSPLHF.

This chain joins TRBV5-1 and TRBJ2-2; no definite D call. The CDR3 consists of 15 residues. V lost 1 base, J lost 1 base, and 8 bases lay in between. CDR1 and CDR2 from the germline V gene are SGHRS and YFSETQ. CDR3 residues: CASSLMAGNTGELFF. The CDR3 region has the DNA TGCGCCAGCAGCTTGATGGCAGGGAACACCGGGGAGCTGTTTTTT. The full variable domain, rest sourced from reference TRBV5-1 and TRBJ2-2, is KAGVTQTPRYLIKTRGQQVTLSCSPISGHRSVSWYQQTPGQGLQFLFEYFSETQRNKGNFPGRFSGRQFSNSRSEMNVSTLELGDSALYLCASSLMAGNTGELFFGEGSRLTVL.

V is TRBV3-1 (or the pseudogene TRBV3-2) and J is TRBJ1-1, with D unresolved. The CDR3 consists of 15 residues. Germline V gene sequence: CDR1 LGHDT, CDR2 YNNKEL (reference sequence). V lost 1 base to trimming and J lost 0 bases, with 9 bases between them. The CDR3 reads CASSQGEGMNTEAFF. CDR3 in DNA: TGTGCCAGCAGCCAAGGGGAGGGTATGAACACTGAAGCTTTCTTT.

The chain carries TRBV5-5 and TRBJ2-3; perhaps TRBD1 as D (5 bases). Germline-derived CDR1 and CDR2 are SGHKS and YYEKEE (reference sequence). V lost 3 bases and J lost 6, with 17 bases in between. This CDR3 comprises 15 residues. This chain's CDR3 is CASSSAFYSGDTQYF. The DNA of the CDR3 is TGTGCCAGCAGCTCAGCTTTCTACTCAGGGGATACGCAGTATTTT.

This clone is deemed medium-sized. The chain employs TRBV5-1 and TRBJ2-1; 8 bases agree with TRBD1. The CDR3 runs 15 residues. Germline-derived CDR1 and CDR2 are SGHRS and YFSETQ. With 4 bases clipped from V and 6 bases from J, the junction kept 9 bases outside the gene matches. This CDR3 is CASSAGTGPLNEQFF. The CDR3 DNA is TGCGCCAGCAGCGCTGGGACAGGCCCTCTCAATGAGCAGTTCTTC.

This chain links TRBV10-3 with TRBJ1-6; D remains unclear. The CDR3 spans 13 residues. V was trimmed by 1 base and J by 7 bases, leaving 5 bases between them. The germline V gene has CDR1 ENHRY and CDR2 SYGVKD. The CDR3 loop reads CAISEWENSPLHF. Here the CDR3 DNA reads TGTGCCATCAGTGAGTGGGAGAATTCACCCCTCCACTTT.

The chain uses TRBV19 and TRBJ1-2, with a tentative D call TRBD1 (6 bases). The germline V and J ends were trimmed by 7 bases and 0 bases, with 12 bases remaining between them. CDR3 length: 14 amino acids. Germline lookup yields CDR1 LNHDA and CDR2 SQIVND (reference sequence). The CDR3 reads CASTRTAANYGYTF. The CDR3 nucleotides are TGTGCCAGTACCAGGACAGCCGCTAACTATGGCTACACCTTC.

The chain recombines TRBV12-5 with TRBJ2-5; 7 bases are a match to TRBD2. The ends lost 5 bases at V and 3 bases at J; junction bases unmatched: 3. Germline V lookup: CDR1 LGHNT, CDR2 FRNRAP. The CDR3 covers 13 residues. The DNA of the CDR3 is TGTGCTAGTGGTGCCAGCGGGGAAGAGACCCAGTACTTC. Its protein is CASGASGEETQYF.

The gene calls are TRBV6-5 and TRBJ2-7; 7 bases are a match to TRBD1. Looked up from germline, CDR1 is MNHEY and CDR2 is SVGAGI. CDR3 length: 15 residues. The ends lost 6 bases at V and 0 bases at J; junction bases unmatched: 8. The CDR3 DNA reads TGTGCCAGCAGGGGCGGTGCAGGGGGCTCCTACGAGCAGTACTTC. Its protein is CASRGGAGGSYEQYF.

CDR3 DNA sequence: TGTGCCAGCTCACGCACCCCCCCTAGCGGGGTTGTGAATGAGCAGTTCTTC. It translates to CASSRTPPSGVVNEQFF. The rearrangement joins TRBV18 to TRBJ2-1; 9 bases align to TRBD2. With 4 bases clipped from V and 7 bases from J, the junction kept 14 bases outside the gene matches. Per germline, CDR1 KGHSH and CDR2 LQKENI. This CDR3 has 17 amino acids.

V usage is TRBV9 and J usage is TRBJ1-2, with a tentative D call TRBD1 (5 bases). Germline CDR1 and CDR2: SGDLS and YYNGEE. V was clipped by 0 bases and J by 4 bases, with 19 bases between them. The CDR3 is 17 amino acids. The CDR3 is CASSVAPVGGAPYGYTF. CDR3 DNA: TGTGCCAGCAGCGTAGCCCCCGTTGGAGGGGCCCCCTATGGCTACACCTTC.

This sequence joins TRBV29-1 and TRBJ1-5, with D unresolved. Trimming took 4 bases from V and 9 from J, leaving 10 bases between them. Germline V CDR1 and CDR2: SQVTM, ANQGSEA. This CDR3 spans 11 amino acids. CDR3 DNA sequence: TGCAGCGTTGGGGCTGAGAGGCCCCAGCATTTT. Translated: CSVGAERPQHF.

The chain employs TRBV7-2 and TRBJ1-2; D gene ambiguous. CDR1 SGHTA and CDR2 FQGNSA come from the germline V gene. The CDR3 runs to 14 residues. Trimming left V 1 base short and J 1 base short, with 7 bases between. CDR3 residues: CASSLDRGNYGYTF. The CDR3 DNA sequence: TGTGCCAGCAGCTTAGATCGGGGTAACTATGGCTACACCTTC.